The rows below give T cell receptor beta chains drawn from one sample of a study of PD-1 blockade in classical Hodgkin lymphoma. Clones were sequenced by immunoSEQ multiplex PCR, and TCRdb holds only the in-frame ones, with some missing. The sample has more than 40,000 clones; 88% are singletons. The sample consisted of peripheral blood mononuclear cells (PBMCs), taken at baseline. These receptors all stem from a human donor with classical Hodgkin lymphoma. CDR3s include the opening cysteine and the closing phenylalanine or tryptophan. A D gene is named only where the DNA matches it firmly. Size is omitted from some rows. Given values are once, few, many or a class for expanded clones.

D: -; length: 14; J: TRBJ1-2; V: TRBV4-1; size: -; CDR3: CASSQDISTYGYTF; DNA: TGCGCCAGCAGCCAAGACATATCTACCTATGGCTACACCTTC
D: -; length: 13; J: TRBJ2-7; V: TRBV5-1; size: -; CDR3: CASSPSDGYEQYF; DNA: TGCGCCAGCAGCCCCTCGGACGGTTACGAGCAGTACTTC
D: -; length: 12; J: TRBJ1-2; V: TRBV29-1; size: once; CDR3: CSVEEGVRGYTF; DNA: TGCAGCGTTGAAGAGGGAGTAAGGGGCTACACCTTC
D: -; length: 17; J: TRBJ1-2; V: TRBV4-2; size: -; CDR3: CASSHQRGQGVNYGYTF; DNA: TGTGCCAGCAGCCACCAGCGTGGGCAGGGTGTAAACTATGGCTACACCTTC
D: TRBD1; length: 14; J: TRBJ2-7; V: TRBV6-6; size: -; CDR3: CASSVGTGGYEQYF; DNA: TGTGCCAGCAGTGTCGGGACAGGGGGCTACGAGCAGTACTTC
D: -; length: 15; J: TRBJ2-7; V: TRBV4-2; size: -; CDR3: CASSQDSIRVYEQYF; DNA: TGTGCCAGCAGCCAAGATAGTATAAGGGTTTACGAGCAGTACTTC
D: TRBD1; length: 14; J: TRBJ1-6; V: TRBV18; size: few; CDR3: CASSPAQGNSPLHF; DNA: TGTGCCAGCTCACCAGCACAGGGGAATTCACCCCTCCACTTT
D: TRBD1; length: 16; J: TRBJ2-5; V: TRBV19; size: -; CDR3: CASSTARTGRGETQYF; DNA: TGTGCCAGTAGTACCGCTCGGACAGGGCGAGGGGAGACCCAGTACTTC
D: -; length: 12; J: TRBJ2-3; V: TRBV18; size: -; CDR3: CASSAGTDTQYF; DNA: TGTGCCAGCTCTGCGGGGACAGATACGCAGTATTTT
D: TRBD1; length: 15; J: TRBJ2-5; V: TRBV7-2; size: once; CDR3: CASSPQGVRGETQYF; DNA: TGTGCCAGCAGCCCGCAGGGGGTTAGAGGAGAGACCCAGTACTTC
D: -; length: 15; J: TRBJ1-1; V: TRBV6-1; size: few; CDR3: CASSEARGGSAEAFF; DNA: TGTGCCAGCAGTGAAGCGCGTGGGGGTAGCGCTGAAGCTTTCTTT
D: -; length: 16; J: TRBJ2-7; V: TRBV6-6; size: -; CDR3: CASSYLTGGGSYEQYF; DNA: TGTGCCAGCAGTTACCTGACCGGCGGGGGCTCATACGAGCAGTACTTC
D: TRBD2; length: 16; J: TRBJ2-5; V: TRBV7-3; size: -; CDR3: CASSFGGAGLRETQYF; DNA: TGTGCCAGCAGCTTCGGTGGAGCGGGGCTCCGGGAGACCCAGTACTTC
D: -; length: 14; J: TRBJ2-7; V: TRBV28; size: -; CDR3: CASSLFQGRYEQYF; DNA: TGTGCCAGCAGTTTATTCCAGGGGAGGTACGAGCAGTACTTC
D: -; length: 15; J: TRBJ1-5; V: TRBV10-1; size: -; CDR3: CASSEGGRADQPQHF; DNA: TGCGCCAGCAGTGAGGGGGGCAGGGCGGATCAGCCCCAGCATTTT
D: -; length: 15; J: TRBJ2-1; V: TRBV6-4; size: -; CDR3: CASSTNRVSYNEQFF; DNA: TGTGCCAGCAGCACGAACAGGGTGTCCTACAATGAGCAGTTCTTC
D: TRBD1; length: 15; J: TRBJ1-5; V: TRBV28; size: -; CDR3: CASSTGDRVKQPQHF; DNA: TGTGCCAGCAGTACGGGGGACAGGGTGAAGCAGCCCCAGCATTTT